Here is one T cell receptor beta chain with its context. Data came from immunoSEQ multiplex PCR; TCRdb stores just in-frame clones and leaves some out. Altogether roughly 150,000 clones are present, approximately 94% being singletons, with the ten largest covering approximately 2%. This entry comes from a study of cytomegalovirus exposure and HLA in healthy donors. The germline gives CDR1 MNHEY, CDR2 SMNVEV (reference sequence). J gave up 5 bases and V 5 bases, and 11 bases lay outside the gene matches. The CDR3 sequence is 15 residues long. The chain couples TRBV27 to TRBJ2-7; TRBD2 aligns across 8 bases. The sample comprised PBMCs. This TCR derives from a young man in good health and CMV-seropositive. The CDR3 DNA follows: TGTGCCAGCAGTAACTTAGCGGGACGGTCCCACGAGCAGTACTTC. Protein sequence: CASSNLAGRSHEQYF.